This TCR beta chain was observed in a study of Tregs in tolerant kidney transplant recipients. Concerning this clone itself: Its specificity is unknown.

CD4+CD25+CD127- Tregs, CD4+CD25- non-Tregs, CD4 and CD8 cells were sorted. Between the trimmed V and J ends, which lost 6 bases and 5 bases, there was a span of 14 bases. The CDR3 has 15 amino acids. CDR1 is MNHEY, CDR2 SMNVEV, per germline (reference sequence). Study-level points and caveats: Activated donor B cell expansion appeared to reveal the most relevant donor-specific TCRbeta repertoire. The small number of patients limits these findings pending further validation. Biological reproducibility was not directly addressed in this study.

TCRdb keeps only in-frame clones here, not all; method: immunoSEQ multiplex PCR. This sample has approximately 65,000 clones, with roughly 89% found just once. The chain employs TRBV27 and TRBJ1-6; D might be TRBD1 (5 bases). This receptor was taken from a human donor in good health. The material sequenced was CD4+ T cells from blood. As DNA, the CDR3 is TGTGCCAGCAGAGCTCTGGCAGGGCATAATTCACCCCTCCACTTT. It encodes CASRALAGHNSPLHF.